A single sample is the source of the 25 T cell receptor beta chains below, sequenced in a study of T cell responses to AZD1222 COVID-19 vaccine. The protocol was immunoSEQ multiplex PCR, while the TCRdb copy is restricted to in-frame clones and leaves out a portion. The table shows fewer than 110,000 clones, with 80% to 95% occurring only once. The sample was peripheral blood, taken 28 days after the second AZD1222 dose. These receptors were obtained from an adult who received the AZD1222 COVID-19 vaccine.

The chain recombines TRBV30 with TRBJ2-7; possibly TRBD2 for D (5 bases). V lost 7 bases to trimming and J lost 0 bases, with 13 bases between them. This CDR3 region has 13 residues. The germline gives CDR1 GTSNPN, CDR2 SVGIG (reference sequence). CDR3 nucleotides: TGTGCCTCAACAGTAGGGAGCTCCTACGAGCAGTACTTC. Translation: CASTVGSSYEQYF.

This rearrangement joins TRBV28 to TRBJ1-4; 10 bases map to TRBD1. This CDR3 spans 16 amino acids. The germline gives CDR1 MDHEN, CDR2 SYDVKM. The V and J ends lost 4 bases and 11 bases, in that order; junction bases with no gene match: 13. The CDR3 protein is CASSSPPGTGEGKLFF. The CDR3 DNA reads TGTGCCAGCAGTTCCCCCCCCGGGACAGGGGAAGGGAAACTGTTTTTT. Filled out from reference TRBV28 and TRBJ1-4, the complete variable domain reads DVKVTQSSRYLVKRTGEKVFLECVQDMDHENMFWYRQDPGLGLRLIYFSYDVKMKEKGDIPEGYSVSREKKERFSLILESASTNQTSMYLCASSSPPGTGEGKLFFGSGTQLSVL.

The chain couples TRBV7-7 to TRBJ1-5; D ambiguous. The length of the CDR3 is 15 residues. In germline, CDR1 is SSHAT, CDR2 FNYEAQ (reference sequence). V was cut by 2 bases and J by 2 bases, with 10 bases left in between. The CDR3 sequence: CASSLRRKGNQPQHF. CDR3 nucleotide sequence: TGTGCCAGCAGCTTAAGGAGGAAGGGCAATCAGCCCCAGCATTTT.

The chain combines TRBV5-1 with TRBJ1-1, with TRBD1 matching 10 bases. The V gene end was trimmed by 4 bases and the J gene end by 0 bases; junction bases not matched to a gene: 6. Germline CDR1 SGHRS, CDR2 YFSETQ. This CDR3 comprises 16 residues. The CDR3 is CASSPGQGNMNTEAFF. In DNA, the CDR3 is TGCGCCAGCAGCCCGGGACAGGGGAACATGAACACTGAAGCTTTCTTT.

The CDR3 sequence: CASSPRGGFSTDTQYF. CDR3 in DNA: TGTGCCAGCAGCCCCAGGGGGGGGTTTAGCACAGATACGCAGTATTTT. The genes are TRBV7-9 and TRBJ2-3; the D call may be TRBD1 or TRBD2 (7 bases each). V lost 5 bases and J lost 0, with 15 bases in between. The CDR3 spans 16 residues. Germline CDR1 SEHNR, CDR2 FQNEAQ (reference sequence).

As regards this clone: Other nucleotide sequences from this sample produce the same CDR3. The rearrangement joins TRBV18 to TRBJ2-1, with D tentatively TRBD2 (6 bases). This CDR3 contains 14 residues. Germline V gives CDR1 KGHSH, CDR2 LQKENI. The V and J ends lost 5 bases and 2 bases respectively, with 10 bases between them. CDR3 residues: CASSLGGAYNEQFF. The CDR3 nucleotides are TGTGCCAGCTCATTGGGCGGGGCCTACAATGAGCAGTTCTTC.

J is TRBJ1-2 and V is TRBV30, with TRBD1 identical over 9 bases. CDR3 length: 12 residues. V shed 5 bases, J shed 7 bases, and the junction held 5 bases outside the gene matches. Germline V CDR1 and CDR2: GTSNPN, SVGIG (reference sequence). CDR3 sequence: CAWDRGEGGYTF. CDR3 DNA: TGTGCCTGGGACAGGGGGGAAGGTGGCTACACCTTC.

V is TRBV5-1 and J is TRBJ2-3; 8 bases are shared with TRBD2. This CDR3 spans 17 amino acids. Germline trimming cut 0 bases from V and 3 bases from J; bases unmatched to any gene: 9. Germline values: CDR1 SGHRS, CDR2 YFSETQ. As DNA, the CDR3 is TGCGCCAGCAGCTTGGGCACCCGCGGGGGGAGGACAGATACGCAGTATTTT. Its translation: CASSLGTRGGRTDTQYF.

This clone was seen only once. The J gene is TRBJ1-1, the V gene TRBV20-1; unclear D gene. The length of the CDR3 is 10 residues. Trimming cost V 8 bases and J 9 bases, with 13 bases left between them. Germline-derived CDR1 and CDR2 are DFQATT and SNEGSKA (reference sequence). This chain's CDR3 is CSIGVMKAFF. Written as DNA, the CDR3 is TGCAGTATTGGGGTAATGAAAGCTTTCTTT.

The chain is built from TRBV29-1 and TRBJ2-3; 12 bases align to TRBD2. CDR3 length equals 17 residues. From germline, CDR1 is SQVTM and CDR2 ANQGSEA. The V gene end was trimmed by 0 bases and the J gene end by 1 base; junction bases not matched to a gene: 5. The CDR3 nucleotides read TGCAGCGTTGAAGATCCGCGACTAGCGGGGGGCACAGATACGCAGTATTTT. Amino acids: CSVEDPRLAGGTDTQYF.

With regard to this clone: This CDR3 is also generated by other DNA sequences in the sample. The chain couples TRBV18 to TRBJ2-7; perhaps D is TRBD1 or TRBD2 (5 bases each). V lost 3 bases and J lost 4, with 10 bases in between. The CDR3 sequence is 13 residues long. Germline CDR1 reads KGHSH; CDR2 reads LQKENI. CDR3 in DNA: TGTGCCAGCTCACCGGGGACCGCATACGAGCAGTACTTC. Residues: CASSPGTAYEQYF. Looking up the rest from reference TRBV18 and TRBJ2-7 gives the full variable domain: NAGVMQNPRHLVRRRGQEARLRCSPMKGHSHVYWYRQLPEEGLKFMVYLQKENIIDESGMPKERFSAEFPKEGPSILRIQQVVRGDSAAYFCASSPGTAYEQYFGPGTRLTVT.

This clone was recorded only once. J is TRBJ2-7 and V is TRBV5-4, with a tentative D call TRBD1 (6 bases). Germline assignment: CDR1 SGHNT and CDR2 YYREEE (reference sequence). The V end lost 2 bases, the J end lost 5 bases, and 11 bases lay between the germline ends. The CDR3 sequence is 13 residues long. CDR3 DNA: TGTGCCAGCAGCTTTACGGCAGGGGACGAGCAGTACTTC. Translated, it gives CASSFTAGDEQYF.

This chain uses TRBV11-2 with TRBJ2-2; 13 nucleotides match TRBD2. This CDR3 contains 16 residues. Germline lookup yields CDR1 SGHAT and CDR2 FQNNGV. After removal of 3 bases from V and 3 bases from J, the junction contained 1 base not matched to a gene. The CDR3 DNA reads as TGTGCCAGCAGCTTTGGGACTAGCGGGGACACCGGGGAGCTGTTTTTT. Amino acids: CASSFGTSGDTGELFF.

This sequence joins TRBV7-9 and TRBJ2-5; 11 positions agree with TRBD1. The CDR3 is 14 residues long. Trimming cost V 6 bases and J 4 bases; bases outside gene matches: 4. Germline-derived CDR1 and CDR2 are SEHNR and FQNEAQ (reference sequence). CDR3 sequence reads: CASSLDRGRETQYF. CDR3 DNA sequence: TGTGCCAGCAGTCTGGACAGGGGGCGAGAGACCCAGTACTTC.

This rearrangement joins TRBV28 to TRBJ2-7; perhaps TRBD2 as D (5 bases). This CDR3 spans 14 amino acids. Trimming took off 7 bases at V and 0 bases at J, with 13 bases between the two ends. The germline V gene has CDR1 MDHEN and CDR2 SYDVKM. The CDR3 sequence: CASTEEVLSYEQYF. CDR3 sequence (DNA): TGTGCCAGCACCGAGGAGGTGCTCTCCTACGAGCAGTACTTC.

The chain has TRBV13 and TRBJ1-1, with TRBD1 matching 10 bases. Trimming took 3 bases from V and 5 from J; bases not matched to a gene: 3. The CDR3 contains 14 residues. The germline gives CDR1 PRHDT, CDR2 FYEKMQ (reference sequence). The CDR3 loop reads CASSFGTGDTEAFF. CDR3 nucleotides: TGTGCCAGCAGCTTCGGGACAGGGGATACTGAAGCTTTCTTT.

The chain has TRBV7-6 and TRBJ1-5; TRBD1 matches 9 bases. From germline, CDR1 is SGHVS and CDR2 FNYEAQ. V lost 1 base to trimming and J lost 7 bases; unmatched junction nucleotides: 5. The CDR3 runs to 15 residues. CDR3 in DNA: TGTGCCAGCAGCTTAGGGGGACAGGGCAGGCAGCCCCAGCATTTT. Protein product: CASSLGGQGRQPQHF.

V and J are TRBV6-1 and TRBJ2-3; D is unresolved. Trimming stripped 1 base from V and 2 bases from J, with 10 bases between. The germline V gene has CDR1 MNHNS and CDR2 SASEGT. CDR3 length: 15 residues. The DNA of the CDR3 is TGTGCCAGCAGTGAAGGTAGGGCCCCCACAGATACGCAGTATTTT. Translating it yields CASSEGRAPTDTQYF.

The J gene is TRBJ2-7, the V gene TRBV11-2, with unresolved D. Trimming pared 5 bases from V and 2 bases from J, leaving 10 bases between. This CDR3 is built from 13 residues. Germline lookup yields CDR1 SGHAT and CDR2 FQNNGV. CDR3 protein: CASSLSGAYEQYF. CDR3 bases: TGTGCCAGCAGCCTCTCCGGAGCCTACGAGCAGTACTTC.

The chain recombines TRBV19 with TRBJ1-3, with no clear D. This CDR3 spans 15 amino acids. V was trimmed by 3 bases and J by 1 base, leaving 10 bases between them. Germline V gene data show CDR1 as LNHDA and CDR2 as SQIVND (reference sequence). DNA for the CDR3: TGTGCCAGTAGTATCCCCATGGCGTCTGGAAACACCATATATTTT. Translated, it gives CASSIPMASGNTIYF.

V usage is TRBV15 and J usage is TRBJ2-1; 10 nucleotides match TRBD2. The CDR3 covers 15 residues. The trim removed 0 bases at V and 7 bases at J, leaving 3 bases unmatched. Germline CDR1 reads LNHNV; CDR2 reads YYDKDF (reference sequence). The CDR3 DNA is TGTGCCACCAGCAGAGAGGCTAGCGGGAGTAATGAGCAGTTCTTC. Amino acids: CATSREASGSNEQFF.

V and J are TRBV18 and TRBJ2-7; 9 nucleotides agree with TRBD1. CDR1 is KGHSH and CDR2 is LQKENI in the germline V gene. Trimming removed 3 bases from V and 1 base from J; junction bases left unmatched: 10. CDR3 length: 17 residues. The CDR3 protein is CASSPWTTGTGSYEQYF. CDR3 in DNA: TGTGCCAGCTCACCGTGGACGACCGGGACAGGGTCCTACGAGCAGTACTTC.

The rearrangement joins TRBV7-9 to TRBJ1-4; no clear D gene. Germline V gene data show CDR1 as SEHNR and CDR2 as FQNEAQ (reference sequence). V was cut by 4 bases and J by 0 bases, with 12 bases left in between. The length of the CDR3 is 16 residues. CDR3 coding DNA: TGTGCCAGCAGCTCCGCAGCCATTCCAACTAATGAAAAACTGTTTTTT. Amino acid sequence: CASSSAAIPTNEKLFF.

This chain connects TRBV7-8 to TRBJ1-2; D call uncertain. V lost 4 bases, J lost 3 bases, and 12 bases lay in between. From germline, CDR1 is SGHVS and CDR2 FQNEAQ. The CDR3 runs to 14 residues. This chain's CDR3 is CASSSLPEDYGYTF. The CDR3 DNA follows: TGTGCCAGCAGCTCCTTGCCAGAGGACTATGGCTACACCTTC.

The chain combines TRBV27 with TRBJ2-1; 10 bases map to TRBD2. Per the germline V gene, CDR1 is MNHEY and CDR2 is SMNVEV (reference sequence). Trimming took 5 bases from V and 5 from J; bases not matched to a gene: 6. This CDR3 region has 15 residues. Here the CDR3 reads CASSLGTSVNNEQFF. CDR3 coding DNA: TGTGCCAGCAGTCTTGGGACTAGCGTTAACAATGAGCAGTTCTTC.